This T cell receptor beta chain came from a study of human T cells and chemical hapten exposure. On the study more broadly: The cohort included alopecia areata under or over 50% scalp, totalis and universalis.

MiXCR, run by TCRdb on the RACE reads, gives a single entry per CDR3 protein. The sample records about 37,000 distinct CDR3 sequences, about 6.3% being singletons. In regard to this clonotype: Its matching antigen is unknown.

Time point noted: patch test 1, 2 weeks after DPC sensitization. Documented treatment: therapeutic diphenylcyclopropenone sensitization with weekly scalp DPC. Total RNA came from unfractionated whole blood. This CDR3 spans 18 amino acids. Trimming took off 0 bases at V and 0 bases at J, with 12 bases between the two ends. The germline CDR1 and CDR2 sequences are MNHEY and SMNVEV (reference sequence). The study, taken as a whole, reports: The study found that DPC sensitization did not change TCRs above 1 in 1000 frequency. Patch test score was positively correlated with the counts of TCRs that had expanded at PT1.

This chain joins TRBV27 and TRBJ1-6; D remains unclear. This receptor was obtained from a woman aged 25 to 39 with alopecia areata. Some clones in this sample may be carry-over from other donors' samples. This sample comprised whole blood, obtained in connection with sensitization to the hapten diphenylcyclopropenone (DPC). The CDR3 DNA reads as TGTGCCAGCAGTTTATCTCTGACCGTAAGCTCCTATAATTCACCCCTCCACTTT. Encoded protein: CASSLSLTVSSYNSPLHF.